The rows below give T cell receptor beta chains drawn from one sample of a study of CD8 T cells in Susac syndrome. From the immunoSEQ multiplex PCR reads, TCRdb called clonotypes with MiXCR, one entry per CDR3 protein. The sample holds about 150,000 distinct CDR3 sequences, around 95% seen once. The sample consisted of CD4+ T cells from PBMCs. These receptors originate from a human donor with Susac syndrome. CDR3s include the opening cysteine and the closing phenylalanine or tryptophan.

j_call: TRBJ1-1
v_call: TRBV5-1
cdr3_aa: CASSLTSRTNTEAFF

j_call: TRBJ1-1
v_call: TRBV11-1
cdr3_aa: CASSPETSSVEAFF

j_call: TRBJ2-7
v_call: TRBV27
cdr3_aa: CASSSWGQPYEQYF

j_call: TRBJ2-3
v_call: TRBV29-1
cdr3_aa: CSVQNTDTQYF

j_call: TRBJ2-5
v_call: TRBV3-1
cdr3_aa: CASSQDSGKTQYF

j_call: TRBJ2-7
v_call: TRBV13
cdr3_aa: CASSIRTGDYEQYF

j_call: TRBJ2-7
v_call: TRBV29-1
cdr3_aa: CSAQGQGPYEQYF

j_call: TRBJ2-2
v_call: TRBV5-6
cdr3_aa: CASSLDRHTGELFF

j_call: TRBJ2-2
v_call: TRBV20-1
cdr3_aa: CSASTDTGELFF

j_call: TRBJ1-3
v_call: TRBV3-1
cdr3_aa: CASRHEGRNGNTIYF

j_call: TRBJ2-5
v_call: TRBV12-3/TRBV12-4
cdr3_aa: CASSPKGLSHQETQYF

j_call: TRBJ2-2
v_call: TRBV2
cdr3_aa: CASSLTGATGELFF

j_call: TRBJ1-6
v_call: TRBV3-1
cdr3_aa: CASSRSDRNSPLHF